This TCR beta chain was profiled in a study of blood T cell repertoires in COVID-19. Whole-study context: Sample material is recorded as cDNA or gDNA derived from T cells, B-cell-depleted T cells, or PBMCs.

Recovered Cohort 3 donors showed two negative PCRs, clearance, or symptom resolution. The V end was cut by 1 base, the J end by 0 bases, with 11 bases between. The germline gives CDR1 SGHDT, CDR2 YYEEEE. This CDR3 comprises 15 residues. Method: immunoSEQ multiplex PCR; TCRdb's copy keeps in-frame clones and lacks some. In the table there are roughly 350,000 clones, 80% to 95% of which are singletons. The TCR sequence derives from a woman aged 25 to 39 who had recovered from COVID-19. Sequencing input: PBMCs or T cells enriched from blood (not recorded which). The chain has TRBV5-6 and TRBJ2-7; possibly TRBD2 for D (5 bases). The CDR3 DNA sequence: TGTGCCAGCAGCTTGCTTCCGGGAAGCTCCTACGAGCAGTACTTC. Translating gives CASSLLPGSSYEQYF.